Listed here are 28 T cell receptor beta chains from one sample, sequenced in a study of vaccination and CD4 T cells after COVID-19. Treatment described: roughly 11-day PBMC culture with coronavirus spike peptide pools or control peptides (ViraFEST assay). Their specific antigens are unknown. Scientists ran DNA taken from cultured CD4+ T cells through the Oncomine TCR Beta short-read assay for sequencing. TCRdb analysed the PCR reads with MiXCR anew, one entry per CDR3 protein. Of about 14,000 distinct CDR3 sequences listed, about 60% were seen once; the top ten hold around 17%. Sequencing was performed on CD4+ T cells from blood, cultured in vitro. The receptors shown here come from a human donor who had recovered from COVID-19.

This chain uses TRBV20-1 with TRBJ1-6; D not certain. CDR1 is DFQATT, CDR2 SNEGSKA, per germline (reference sequence). Trimming took off 3 bases at V and 7 bases at J, with 10 bases between the two ends. The CDR3 runs 13 residues. In DNA form, the CDR3 reads TGCAGTGCTAGTACTGGTATGAATTCACCCCTCCACTTT. Amino acids: CSASTGMNSPLHF.

This rearrangement joins TRBV7-9 to TRBJ2-3, with D unresolved. Germline CDR1 reads SEHNR; CDR2 reads FQNEAQ (reference sequence). Trimming took off 5 bases at V and 2 bases at J, with 17 bases between the two ends. This CDR3 is built from 16 residues. CDR3 protein: CASSLPPPGHTDTQYF. For the CDR3, the DNA is TGTGCCAGCAGCCTCCCACCCCCCGGTCACACAGATACGCAGTATTTT.

The chain combines TRBV6-2 or TRBV6-3 with TRBJ2-1; 9 nucleotides align to TRBD2. Trimming cost V 4 bases and J 7 bases; bases outside gene matches: 8. Germline loops: CDR1 MNHEY, CDR2 SVGEGT. The CDR3 has 15 residues. CDR3: CASSLVAGAGNEQFF. Written as DNA, the CDR3 is TGTGCCAGCAGTTTAGTAGCGGGAGCGGGTAATGAGCAGTTCTTC.

This chain joins TRBV12-3 or TRBV12-4 and TRBJ1-1; D remains unclear. Trimming took 3 bases from V and 0 from J, leaving 8 bases between them. The CDR3 consists of 14 residues. The CDR3: CASSFLNVNTEAFF. In DNA, the CDR3 is TGTGCCAGCAGTTTCCTCAATGTGAACACTGAAGCTTTCTTT.

V usage is TRBV6-5 and J usage is TRBJ2-7; a possible D gene is TRBD2 (6 bases). This CDR3 has 16 residues. The germline V gene encodes CDR1 MNHEY and CDR2 SVGAGI. V was trimmed by 0 bases and J by 3 bases, leaving 15 bases between them. The DNA for the CDR3 is TGTGCCAGCAGTTACTCCGCGGAACGGGGGTACTACGAGCAGTACTTC. It translates to CASSYSAERGYYEQYF.

This clonotype was observed a few times. The V call is TRBV2, the J call TRBJ2-5; D is unclear. CDR3 length equals 10 residues. Trimming pared 1 base from V and 6 bases from J, leaving 0 bases between. CDR1 SNHLY and CDR2 FYNNEI come from the germline V gene. The CDR3 nucleotides read TGTGCCAGCAGTGAAGAGACCCAGTACTTC. This sequence encodes CASSEETQYF.

The V and J genes are TRBV10-3 and TRBJ1-1, with D unresolved. Germline loops: CDR1 ENHRY, CDR2 SYGVKD. CDR3 length: 11 amino acids. V was clipped by 7 bases and J by 1 base, with 4 bases between them. The CDR3 DNA sequence: TGTGCCATCATGGGGAACACTGAAGCTTTCTTT. Amino acids: CAIMGNTEAFF.

The chain combines TRBV20-1 with TRBJ2-7; TRBD2 aligns across 7 bases. V shed 6 bases and J 0 bases; nucleotides not matched to a gene: 5. The CDR3 covers 13 residues. Germline CDR1 and CDR2: DFQATT and SNEGSKA (reference sequence). CDR3 coding DNA: TGCAGTGCCCAGCGGGGAACCTCCTACGAGCAGTACTTC. Amino acid sequence: CSAQRGTSYEQYF.

This clonotype showed up just a few times. This chain uses TRBV30 with TRBJ1-6, with a tentative D call TRBD1 (5 bases). The V end lost 5 bases, the J end lost 13 bases, and 15 bases lay between the germline ends. Germline V gene data show CDR1 as GTSNPN and CDR2 as SVGIG (reference sequence). This CDR3 region has 12 residues. CDR3 sequence: CAWQGSTSPLHF. The DNA of the CDR3 is TGTGCCTGGCAGGGATCTACTTCGCCCCTCCACTTT.

The CDR3 protein is CSAREGGPETQYF. CDR3 DNA: TGCAGTGCTAGAGAAGGGGGCCCAGAGACCCAGTACTTC. This chain uses TRBV20-1 with TRBJ2-5; 7 bases are shared with TRBD1. Trimming cost V 0 bases and J 4 bases; bases outside gene matches: 2. This CDR3 contains 13 residues. Germline values: CDR1 DFQATT, CDR2 SNEGSKA (reference sequence).

The chain carries TRBV10-3 and TRBJ2-5; 11 nucleotides match TRBD2. From germline, CDR1 is ENHRY and CDR2 SYGVKD. V dropped 0 bases and J dropped 2; count of bases not matched to a gene: 8. The CDR3 consists of 18 residues. The CDR3 sequence: CAISESTSGGLDQETQYF. The CDR3 DNA sequence: TGTGCCATCAGTGAGTCAACTAGCGGGGGTTTAGATCAAGAGACCCAGTACTTC.

CDR3 sequence (DNA): TGTGCCAGCAGTACTAAGGCCTCTGGAAACACCATATATTTT. It encodes CASSTKASGNTIYF. The genes are TRBV2 and TRBJ1-3, with D unclear. Trimming removed 5 bases from V and 0 bases from J, with 8 bases in between. This CDR3 has 14 residues. CDR1 is SNHLY and CDR2 is FYNNEI in the germline V gene.

The table lists this clonotype with a few counts. This chain joins TRBV12-3 or TRBV12-4 and TRBJ1-5; D is uncertain. The ends were cut back, 4 bases at V and 0 bases at J, with 10 bases in the middle. The CDR3 spans 15 residues. The CDR3 spells CASSSSGYSNQPQHF. CDR3 in DNA: TGTGCCAGCAGTTCGTCAGGCTATAGCAATCAGCCCCAGCATTTT.

The gene calls are TRBV11-2 and TRBJ1-2, with TRBD1 matching 9 bases. The V segment lost 5 bases and the J segment 4 bases; nucleotides outside the gene matches: 2. From germline, CDR1 is SGHAT and CDR2 FQNNGV. CDR3 length: 13 amino acids. In DNA, the CDR3 is TGTGCCAGCAGCGAGGGACAGGGCTATGGCTACACCTTC. It codes for CASSEGQGYGYTF.

This clonotype was observed a handful of times. The chain uses TRBV6-1 and TRBJ2-5; D ambiguous. The CDR3 runs 14 residues. Per the germline V gene, CDR1 is MNHNS and CDR2 is SASEGT. The V gene lost 6 bases and the J gene lost 0 bases, with 11 bases spanning the gap. CDR3 bases: TGTGCCAGCAGCTTGGACGGATACCAAGAGACCCAGTACTTC. Residues: CASSLDGYQETQYF.

The chain carries TRBV5-4 and TRBJ2-3; 8 bases agree with TRBD2. CDR1 is SGHNT, CDR2 YYREEE, per germline (reference sequence). CDR3 length equals 16 residues. With 0 bases clipped from V and 2 bases from J, the junction kept 5 bases outside the gene matches. The CDR3 DNA follows: TGTGCCAGCAGCTTGGCCCAGCGGGGGATCACAGATACGCAGTATTTT. It encodes CASSLAQRGITDTQYF. Supplemented by reference TRBV5-4 and TRBJ2-3, the full variable domain reads ETGVTQSPTHLIKTRGQQVTLRCSSQSGHNTVSWYQQALGQGPQFIFQYYREEENGRGNFPPRFSGLQFPNYSSELNVNALELDDSALYLCASSLAQRGITDTQYFGPGTRLTVL.

The J gene is TRBJ2-7, the V gene TRBV2, with no clear D. Germline assignment: CDR1 SNHLY and CDR2 FYNNEI. The CDR3 has 11 amino acids. This CDR3 is CAGRSSYEQYF. DNA of the CDR3: TGTGCAGGCCGTAGCTCCTACGAGCAGTACTTC.

This chain joins TRBV20-1 and TRBJ1-6; D gene ambiguous. This CDR3 has 17 residues. The germline V and J ends were trimmed by 1 base and 0 bases, with 13 bases remaining between them. Germline CDR1 reads DFQATT; CDR2 reads SNEGSKA (reference sequence). Written as DNA, the CDR3 is TGCAGTGCTAGAGTGGGTATTGTGGGCTCCTATAATTCACCCCTCCACTTT. It codes for CSARVGIVGSYNSPLHF.

This chain connects TRBV5-4 to TRBJ2-3, with TRBD2 identical over 13 bases. The germline CDR1 and CDR2 sequences are SGHNT and YYREEE (reference sequence). The CDR3 spans 16 residues. V lost 3 bases, J lost 5 bases, and 6 bases stayed unmatched. CDR3 region: CASSSRTSGSLDTQYF. CDR3 nucleotides: TGTGCCAGCAGCTCCCGGACTAGCGGGAGTCTAGATACGCAGTATTTT.

The CDR3 loop is CASGKGTGPYEQYF. Written as DNA, the CDR3 is TGTGCCAGCGGGAAAGGGACAGGACCCTACGAGCAGTACTTC. The genes are TRBV6-1 and TRBJ2-7, with TRBD1 identical over 8 bases. Trimming removed 8 bases from V and 2 bases from J; junction bases left unmatched: 8. There are 14 residues in the CDR3. Looked up from germline, CDR1 is MNHNS and CDR2 is SASEGT.

This chain connects TRBV2 to TRBJ1-6; D is unclear. This CDR3 region has 14 residues. Per the germline V gene, CDR1 is SNHLY and CDR2 is FYNNEI. V lost 2 bases to trimming and J lost 6 bases, with 8 bases between them. CDR3 nucleotide sequence: TGTGCCAGCAGTGAAAGACTGATTAATTCACCCCTCCACTTT. The encoded protein is CASSERLINSPLHF.

In its sample, this clonotype was seen a few times. CDR3 DNA: TGTGCCAGTAGTTCCCTTGACTCTCACGAGCAGTACTTC. Its protein product is CASSSLDSHEQYF. The rearrangement joins TRBV19 to TRBJ2-7; D remains unclear. V was shortened by 5 bases and J by 5 bases, with 13 bases between the two germline ends. Looked up from germline, CDR1 is LNHDA and CDR2 is SQIVND (reference sequence). The CDR3 is made up of 13 amino acids.

The rearrangement uses TRBV19 and TRBJ2-1, with 10 bases that match TRBD2. The CDR3 is 16 amino acids. From germline, CDR1 is LNHDA and CDR2 SQIVND (reference sequence). The V segment lost 3 bases and the J segment 5 bases; nucleotides outside the gene matches: 7. CDR3 loop: CASSMVASGSNNEQFF. The CDR3, as DNA: TGTGCCAGTAGTATGGTGGCTAGCGGGAGCAACAATGAGCAGTTCTTC. Using reference TRBV19 and TRBJ2-1 for the parts outside the CDR3, the full variable domain is DGGITQSPKYLFRKEGQNVTLSCEQNLNHDAMYWYRQDPGQGLRLIYYSQIVNDFQKGDIAEGYSVSREKKESFPLTVTSAQKNPTAFYLCASSMVASGSNNEQFFGPGTRLTVL.

A note on this clonotype: A much larger clonotype is one base distant, so this may be a read error. This is likely a read error, given that the CDR3 carries no conserved phenylalanine or tryptophan at its end. Because the CDR3's place on the DNA is in doubt, the DNA is left out and the CDR3 is given as listed by TCRdb. This chain links TRBV14 with TRBJ2-7; the table's D call of TRBD2 was not tested on the DNA. Germline CDR1 is SGHDN and CDR2 is FVKESK. Inclusive of both ends, the CDR3 amounts to 11 amino acids. The CDR3 loop reads CASSQGLAEYY.

In this sample, this clonotype turned up a few times. The V gene is TRBV20-1, the J gene TRBJ2-5, with 9 bases that match TRBD1. Germline V gene data show CDR1 as DFQATT and CDR2 as SNEGSKA (reference sequence). Trimming cost V 5 bases and J 5 bases; bases outside gene matches: 9. The CDR3 sequence is 14 residues long. The CDR3 nucleotides are TGCAGTGCTGTAGGGACAGGGTTTTACGAGACCCAGTACTTC. Its translation is CSAVGTGFYETQYF.

This clonotype was counted once. The chain recombines TRBV27 with TRBJ2-1, with 7 positions matching TRBD2. V lost 4 bases to trimming and J lost 6 bases; unmatched junction nucleotides: 9. Germline values: CDR1 MNHEY, CDR2 SMNVEV (reference sequence). The length of the CDR3 is 15 residues. The CDR3 protein is CASSWSGIYVNEQFF. The CDR3 DNA sequence: TGTGCCAGCAGTTGGAGCGGGATTTACGTCAATGAGCAGTTCTTC.

The chain combines TRBV6-1 with TRBJ2-3; 13 positions match TRBD2. The CDR3 totals 16 residues. From germline, CDR1 is MNHNS and CDR2 SASEGT. J lost 4 bases, V lost 6 bases, and 7 bases had no gene match. As DNA, the CDR3 is TGTGCCAGCAGAAGGACTAGCGGGAGTTCTGCAGATACGCAGTATTTT. This encodes CASRRTSGSSADTQYF.

This chain links TRBV5-1 with TRBJ1-1; D might be TRBD1 (6 bases). This CDR3 comprises 14 residues. With 4 bases removed from V and 1 base from J, the gap between germline ends came to 11 bases. Germline assignment: CDR1 SGHRS and CDR2 YFSETQ. CDR3 amino acids: CASSGAGANTEAFF. DNA of the CDR3: TGCGCCAGCAGCGGGGCGGGGGCGAACACTGAAGCTTTCTTT. The full variable domain, with the rest looked up from reference TRBV5-1 and TRBJ1-1, is KAGVTQTPRYLIKTRGQQVTLSCSPISGHRSVSWYQQTPGQGLQFLFEYFSETQRNKGNFPGRFSGRQFSNSRSEMNVSTLELGDSALYLCASSGAGANTEAFFGQGTRLTVV.